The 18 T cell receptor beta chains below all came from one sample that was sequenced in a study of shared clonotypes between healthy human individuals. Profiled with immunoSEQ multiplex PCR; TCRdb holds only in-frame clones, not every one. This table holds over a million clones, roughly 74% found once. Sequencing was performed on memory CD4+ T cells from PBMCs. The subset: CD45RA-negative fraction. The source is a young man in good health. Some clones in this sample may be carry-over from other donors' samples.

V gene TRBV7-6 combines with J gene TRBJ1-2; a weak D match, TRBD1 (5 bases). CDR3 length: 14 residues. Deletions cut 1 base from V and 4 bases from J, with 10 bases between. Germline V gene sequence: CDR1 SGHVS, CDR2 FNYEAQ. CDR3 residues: CASSLGQGGYGYTF. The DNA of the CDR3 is TGTGCCAGCAGCTTAGGCCAGGGAGGCTATGGCTACACCTTC.

The CDR3 DNA reads as TGTGCCAGCAGTCTCCGACAGACAATGAACACTGAAGCTTTCTTT. Protein product: CASSLRQTMNTEAFF. V and J are TRBV28 and TRBJ1-1; weak D call: TRBD1 (5 bases). Trimming left V 5 bases short and J 0 bases short, with 13 bases between. CDR3 length: 15 amino acids. CDR1 and CDR2 from the germline V gene are MDHEN and SYDVKM.

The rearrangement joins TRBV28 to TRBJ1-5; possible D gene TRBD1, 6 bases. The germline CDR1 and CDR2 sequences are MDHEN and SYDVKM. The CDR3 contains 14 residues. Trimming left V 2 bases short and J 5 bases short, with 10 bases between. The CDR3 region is CASSLHRVDQPQHF. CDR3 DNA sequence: TGTGCCAGCAGTTTACACAGGGTAGATCAGCCCCAGCATTTT.

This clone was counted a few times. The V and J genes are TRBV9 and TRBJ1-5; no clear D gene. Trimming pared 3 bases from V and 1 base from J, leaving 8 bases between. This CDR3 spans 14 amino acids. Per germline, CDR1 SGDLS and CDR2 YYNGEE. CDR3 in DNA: TGTGCCAGCAGCGCACTAGGGAGCAATCAGCCCCAGCATTTT. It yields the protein CASSALGSNQPQHF.

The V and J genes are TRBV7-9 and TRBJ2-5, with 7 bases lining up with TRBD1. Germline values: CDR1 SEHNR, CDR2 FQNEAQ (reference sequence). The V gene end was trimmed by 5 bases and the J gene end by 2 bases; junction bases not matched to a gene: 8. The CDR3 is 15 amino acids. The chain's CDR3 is CASSPKGAPQETQYF. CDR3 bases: TGTGCCAGCAGCCCAAAGGGGGCCCCTCAAGAGACCCAGTACTTC.

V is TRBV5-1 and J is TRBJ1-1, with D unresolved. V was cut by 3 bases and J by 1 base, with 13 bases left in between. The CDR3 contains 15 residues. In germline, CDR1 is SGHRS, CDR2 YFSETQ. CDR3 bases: TGCGCCAGCAGCTCTTACCGGACGGGGAACACTGAAGCTTTCTTT. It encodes CASSSYRTGNTEAFF.

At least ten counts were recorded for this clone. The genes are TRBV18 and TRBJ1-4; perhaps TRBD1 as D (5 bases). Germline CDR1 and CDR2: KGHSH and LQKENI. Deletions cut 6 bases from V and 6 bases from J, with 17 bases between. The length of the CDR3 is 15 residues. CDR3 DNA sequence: TGTGCCAGCTCCCCGGACCTCGGGGCCGATGAAAAACTGTTTTTT. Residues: CASSPDLGADEKLFF.

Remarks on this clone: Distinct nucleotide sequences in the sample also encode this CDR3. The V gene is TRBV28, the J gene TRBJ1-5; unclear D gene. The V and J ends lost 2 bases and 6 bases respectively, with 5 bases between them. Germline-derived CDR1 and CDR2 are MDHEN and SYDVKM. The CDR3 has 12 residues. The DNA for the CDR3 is TGTGCCAGCAGTTTAATCGGTCAGCCCCAGCATTTT. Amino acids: CASSLIGQPQHF.

The chain's CDR3 is CASSGGRAETQYF. Written as DNA, the CDR3 is TGTGCCAGCAGTGGCGGGAGGGCAGAGACCCAGTACTTC. V gene TRBV2 combines with J gene TRBJ2-5, with 9 bases matching TRBD2. The trim removed 4 bases at V and 4 bases at J, leaving 1 base unmatched. From germline, CDR1 is SNHLY and CDR2 FYNNEI. CDR3 length equals 13 residues.

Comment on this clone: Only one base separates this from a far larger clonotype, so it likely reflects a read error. The CDR3 loop is CASSEGGRETQYF. CDR3 bases: TGTGCCAGCAGTGAAGGGGGGCGAGAGACCCAGTACTTC. The gene calls are TRBV6-5 and TRBJ2-5; D could derive from TRBD1 or TRBD2 (6 bases each). This CDR3 contains 13 residues. V shed 5 bases and J shed 4 bases, with 11 bases lying between them. Germline CDR1 is MNHEY and CDR2 is SVGAGI.

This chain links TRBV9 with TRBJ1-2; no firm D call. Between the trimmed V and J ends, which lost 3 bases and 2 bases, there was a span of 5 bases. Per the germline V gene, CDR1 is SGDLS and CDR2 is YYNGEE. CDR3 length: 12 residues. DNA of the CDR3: TGTGCCAGCAGCGCACCCAACTATGGCTACACCTTC. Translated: CASSAPNYGYTF.

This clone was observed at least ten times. The CDR3 DNA reads as TGTGCCAGCAGCCCCACGGACAGGGGGCTTGGGTCCACTGAAGCTTTCTTT. Translating gives CASSPTDRGLGSTEAFF. The genes are TRBV4-2 and TRBJ1-1; 11 bases map to TRBD1. V shed 4 bases, J shed 4 bases, and the junction held 11 bases outside the gene matches. Germline values: CDR1 LGHNA, CDR2 YNFKEQ. The CDR3 spans 17 residues.

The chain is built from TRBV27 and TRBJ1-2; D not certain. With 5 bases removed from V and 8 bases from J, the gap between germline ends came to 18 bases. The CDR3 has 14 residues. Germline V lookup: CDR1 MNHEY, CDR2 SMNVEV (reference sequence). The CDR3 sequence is CASSLHSPPGGYTF. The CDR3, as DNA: TGTGCCAGCAGTCTTCACAGTCCTCCTGGCGGCTACACCTTC.

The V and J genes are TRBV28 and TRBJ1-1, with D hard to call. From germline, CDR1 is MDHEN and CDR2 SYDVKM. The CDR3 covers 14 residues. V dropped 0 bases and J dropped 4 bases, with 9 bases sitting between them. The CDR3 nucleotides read TGTGCCAGCAGTTTATGGGTTAGTAGCACTGAAGCTTTCTTT. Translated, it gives CASSLWVSSTEAFF.

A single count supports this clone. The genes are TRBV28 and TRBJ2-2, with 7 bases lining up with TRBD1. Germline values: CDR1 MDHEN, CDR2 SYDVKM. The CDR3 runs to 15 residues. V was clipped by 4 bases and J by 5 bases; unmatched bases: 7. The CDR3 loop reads CASSYPLQGTGELFF. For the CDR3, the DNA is TGTGCCAGCAGTTACCCCCTACAGGGGACCGGGGAGCTGTTTTTT.

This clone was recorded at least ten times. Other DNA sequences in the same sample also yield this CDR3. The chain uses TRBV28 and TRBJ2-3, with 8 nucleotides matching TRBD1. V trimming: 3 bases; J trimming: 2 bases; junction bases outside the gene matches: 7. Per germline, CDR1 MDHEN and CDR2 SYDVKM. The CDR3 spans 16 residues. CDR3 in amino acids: CASSFSWTGHTDTQYF. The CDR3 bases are TGTGCCAGCAGTTTTAGTTGGACAGGGCACACAGATACGCAGTATTTT.

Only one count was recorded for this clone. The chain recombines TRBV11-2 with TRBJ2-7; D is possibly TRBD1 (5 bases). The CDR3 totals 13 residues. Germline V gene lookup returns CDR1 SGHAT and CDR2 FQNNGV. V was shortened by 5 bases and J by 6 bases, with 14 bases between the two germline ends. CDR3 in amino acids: CASSPFFQGEQYF. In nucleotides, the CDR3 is TGTGCCAGCAGCCCTTTTTTTCAGGGCGAGCAGTACTTC.

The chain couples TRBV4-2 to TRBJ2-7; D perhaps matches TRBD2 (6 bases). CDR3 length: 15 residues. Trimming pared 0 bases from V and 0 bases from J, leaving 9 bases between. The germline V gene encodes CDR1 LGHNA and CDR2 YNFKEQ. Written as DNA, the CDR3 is TGTGCCAGCAGCCAAGACTGGCGGGGCTCCTACGAGCAGTACTTC. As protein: CASSQDWRGSYEQYF.